What follows are 29 T cell receptor beta chains derived from one specimen sequenced in a study of shared clonotypes between healthy human individuals. The repertoire was sequenced with immunoSEQ multiplex PCR; TCRdb's copy has only in-frame clones and lacks some. The sample lists 550,000 to 850,000 clones, around two thirds occurring once. Specimen: memory CD4+ T cells sorted from blood. Subset of the sample: CD45RA-negative fraction. The receptors stem from a woman in her twenties or thirties in good health.

The chain is built from TRBV7-2 and TRBJ2-5; no clear D. V lost 2 bases and J lost 5, with 9 bases in between. This CDR3 contains 13 residues. Per germline, CDR1 SGHTA and CDR2 FQGNSA. As DNA, the CDR3 is TGTGCCAGCAGCTTAAATTTGGGGGAGACCCAGTACTTC. It yields the protein CASSLNLGETQYF.

The CDR3: CASSYSPRQGETQYF. In DNA, the CDR3 is TGTGCCAGCAGTTACAGCCCCCGACAGGGAGAGACCCAGTACTTC. The chain couples TRBV6-6 to TRBJ2-5, with 7 bases identical to TRBD1. CDR3 length: 15 residues. Germline V lookup: CDR1 MNHNY, CDR2 SVGAGI (reference sequence). After removal of 2 bases from V and 4 bases from J, the junction contained 7 bases not matched to a gene.

The chain couples TRBV5-1 to TRBJ2-2, with a possible D match to TRBD2 (6 bases). CDR1 and CDR2 from the germline V gene are SGHRS and YFSETQ. The CDR3 runs to 14 residues. V was clipped by 4 bases and J by 1 base, with 8 bases between them. The CDR3 sequence is CASSPAGNTGELFF. The CDR3 nucleotides are TGCGCCAGCAGCCCAGCGGGGAACACCGGGGAGCTGTTTTTT.

V is TRBV27 and J is TRBJ1-1, with 9 nucleotides matching TRBD1. There are 14 residues in the CDR3. V lost 6 bases, J lost 3 bases, and 5 bases stayed unmatched. From germline, CDR1 is MNHEY and CDR2 SMNVEV (reference sequence). The CDR3 spells CASRGTGRYTEAFF. The CDR3 bases are TGTGCCAGCAGGGGGACAGGGCGGTACACTGAAGCTTTCTTT.

The count of this clone is one. V is TRBV30 and J is TRBJ2-5, with D possibly being TRBD1 (6 bases). CDR3 size: 15 residues. V was clipped by 2 bases and J by 1 base, with 14 bases between them. Per germline, CDR1 GTSNPN and CDR2 SVGIG (reference sequence). The CDR3 DNA sequence: TGTGCCTGGAGTAAGGGGGACAAACCCCAAGAGACCCAGTACTTC. Protein product: CAWSKGDKPQETQYF.

The genes are TRBV2 and TRBJ1-2; 10 nucleotides line up with TRBD1. The germline V gene has CDR1 SNHLY and CDR2 FYNNEI. CDR3 length: 16 amino acids. Losses at the gene ends were 3 bases for V and 4 bases for J; bases not matched to a gene: 8. The DNA of the CDR3 is TGTGCCAGCAGTGAGACGGGACAGGGGCGGGTCTATGGCTACACCTTC. Amino acid sequence: CASSETGQGRVYGYTF.

This clone occurred a few times. The chain couples TRBV9 to TRBJ2-2, with 9 nucleotides matching TRBD2. The V segment lost 5 bases and the J segment 4 bases; nucleotides outside the gene matches: 9. Germline CDR1 SGDLS, CDR2 YYNGEE. CDR3 size: 16 residues. This CDR3 is CASSFIAGAGTGELFF. CDR3 DNA sequence: TGTGCCAGCAGTTTTATAGCGGGAGCGGGCACCGGGGAGCTGTTTTTT.

This clone was picked up a small number of times. The rearrangement joins TRBV27 to TRBJ2-2, with D possibly TRBD2 on 5 matching bases. Between the trimmed V and J ends, which lost 3 bases and 5 bases, there was a span of 13 bases. Germline CDR1 and CDR2: MNHEY and SMNVEV (reference sequence). The CDR3 spans 15 residues. CDR3 in DNA: TGTGCCAGCAGTTTCTACGGACTGGGGACCGGGGAGCTGTTTTTT. Translating gives CASSFYGLGTGELFF.

The chain couples TRBV29-1 to TRBJ2-2, with 12 bases that match TRBD2. CDR1 is SQVTM, CDR2 ANQGSEA, per germline. The CDR3 has 17 residues. The trim removed 6 bases at V and 2 bases at J, leaving 10 bases unmatched. The CDR3 spells CSVPKAGLAGNTGELFF. The CDR3 region has the DNA TGCAGCGTACCCAAGGCGGGACTAGCGGGTAACACCGGGGAGCTGTTTTTT.

The table lists this clone with a count of one. This sequence joins TRBV28 and TRBJ2-7, with TRBD1 as a possible D gene (5 bases). This CDR3 is 14 amino acids long. V lost 3 bases to trimming and J lost 0 bases, with 9 bases between them. Germline loops: CDR1 MDHEN, CDR2 SYDVKM. CDR3 protein: CASSFTTVSYEQYF. The DNA of the CDR3 is TGTGCCAGCAGTTTTACGACAGTCTCCTACGAGCAGTACTTC.

The chain joins TRBV27 to TRBJ1-1; 7 bases are shared with TRBD1. Germline lookup yields CDR1 MNHEY and CDR2 SMNVEV (reference sequence). This CDR3 comprises 15 residues. V lost 5 bases and J lost 1; bases outside the gene matches: 7. In DNA, the CDR3 is TGTGCCAGCAGTATCCGACAGGGCGCGAACACTGAAGCTTTCTTT. Translation gives CASSIRQGANTEAFF.

The CDR3 sequence is CASSLQQGASYTF. The DNA of the CDR3 is TGTGCCAGCAGCTTACAACAGGGGGCTAGCTACACCTTC. This rearrangement joins TRBV7-3 to TRBJ1-2; 9 bases are a match to TRBD1. V lost 2 bases, J lost 9 bases, and 4 bases stayed unmatched. CDR3 length: 13 amino acids. Germline CDR1 is SGHTA and CDR2 is FQGTGA.

This chain joins TRBV14 and TRBJ2-2; 7 positions agree with TRBD2. This CDR3 has 17 amino acids. Germline assignment: CDR1 SGHDN and CDR2 FVKESK. V lost 1 base, J lost 1 base, and 6 bases stayed unmatched. The CDR3 DNA sequence: TGTGCCAGCAGCCAAGGTGGCGGGAGCAGGAACACCGGGGAGCTGTTTTTT. It encodes CASSQGGGSRNTGELFF.

The chain uses TRBV7-3 and TRBJ1-3; perhaps TRBD1 as D (5 bases). The ends were cut back, 4 bases at V and 0 bases at J, with 10 bases in the middle. Germline V gene data show CDR1 as SGHTA and CDR2 as FQGTGA. The CDR3 spans 15 residues. This chain's CDR3 is CASSSQGGSGNTIYF. The CDR3 DNA reads TGTGCCAGCAGCTCGCAGGGAGGCTCTGGAAACACCATATATTTT.

Written as DNA, the CDR3 is TGTGCCAGCAGTTACCAGGGGGGGTATTCCTACGAGCAGTACTTC. Translated, it gives CASSYQGGYSYEQYF. This rearrangement joins TRBV6-6 to TRBJ2-7; perhaps D is TRBD1 or TRBD2 (7 bases each). Trimming removed 2 bases from V and 1 base from J, with 12 bases in between. CDR1 MNHNY and CDR2 SVGAGI come from the germline V gene (reference sequence). The CDR3 has 15 amino acids.

The rearrangement joins TRBV5-1 to TRBJ2-3; a weak D match, TRBD1 (6 bases). The CDR3 has 13 residues. Germline CDR1 is SGHRS and CDR2 is YFSETQ. V gave up 4 bases and J gave up 7 bases, with 13 bases separating them. This chain's CDR3 is CASSLDSANTQYF. CDR3 DNA sequence: TGCGCCAGCAGCCTGGACAGCGCAAATACGCAGTATTTT.

This chain joins TRBV18 and TRBJ2-2; D may be TRBD2 (5 bases). The CDR3 sequence is 14 residues long. CDR1 is KGHSH and CDR2 is LQKENI in the germline V gene. V lost 5 bases, J lost 5 bases, and 12 bases lay in between. The CDR3: CASSTGSGTGELFF. The CDR3 coding sequence is TGTGCCAGCTCAACGGGATCGGGTACCGGGGAGCTGTTTTTT.

In nucleotides, the CDR3 is TGTGCCAGCACCCCCGGGACAGGGGATGTCGGGGAGCTGTTTTTT. Translating gives CASTPGTGDVGELFF. The gene calls are TRBV28 and TRBJ2-2; 10 bases match TRBD1. Germline CDR1 is MDHEN and CDR2 is SYDVKM. This CDR3 spans 15 amino acids. The V and J ends lost 7 bases and 7 bases, in that order; junction bases with no gene match: 9.

The CDR3 reads CASSRDSGTDTQYF. The CDR3 DNA is TGTGCCAGCAGTCGGGACAGTGGCACAGATACGCAGTATTTT. This chain links TRBV6-1 with TRBJ2-3; TRBD1 agrees at 7 bases. Germline V gene data show CDR1 as MNHNS and CDR2 as SASEGT. The CDR3 extends over 14 amino acids. With V trimmed by 5 bases and J by 1 base, 3 bases remained unmatched.

About this clone: Other DNA sequences in this specimen translate into the identical CDR3. The chain couples TRBV6-1 to TRBJ1-5; D unclear. CDR3 length: 13 residues. V was cut by 0 bases and J by 5 bases, with 5 bases left in between. CDR1 and CDR2 (germline): MNHNS, SASEGT. The CDR3 sequence: CASSEAWDQPQHF. In nucleotides, the CDR3 is TGTGCCAGCAGTGAAGCTTGGGATCAGCCCCAGCATTTT.

This clone occurred a few times. The V gene is TRBV11-2, the J gene TRBJ1-1, with TRBD1 matching over 9 bases. The V gene's germline CDR1 is SGHAT and CDR2 FQNNGV. CDR3 length: 18 amino acids. V gave up 0 bases and J gave up 2 bases; unmatched junction bases: 10. Written as DNA, the CDR3 is TGTGCCAGCAGCTTAGATAGGATACCGGGACAGGGAAACACTGAAGCTTTCTTT. Residues: CASSLDRIPGQGNTEAFF. Variable domain in full (rest from reference TRBV11-2 and TRBJ1-1): EAGVAQSPRYKIIEKRQSVAFWCNPISGHATLYWYQQILGQGPKLLIQFQNNGVVDDSQLPKDRFSAERLKGVDSTLKIQPAKLEDSAVYLCASSLDRIPGQGNTEAFFGQGTRLTVV.

Regarding this clone: At one end, the junction sequence differs from germline, possibly due to a read error. The chain links TRBV10-1 to TRBJ2-5; TRBD1 might be the D (6 bases). The CDR3 is 13 residues long. In germline, CDR1 is WNHNN, CDR2 SYGVQD (reference sequence). The CDR3 here is CASSGQPQGTQYF. The CDR3 bases are TGCGCCAGCTCCGGACAGCCCCAAGGGACCCAGTACTTC.

This clone showed up many times. The rearrangement uses TRBV7-6 and TRBJ2-3; TRBD1 agrees at 10 bases. Looked up from germline, CDR1 is SGHVS and CDR2 is FNYEAQ. The CDR3 spans 16 residues. J lost 3 bases, V lost 5 bases, and 8 bases had no gene match. CDR3 region: CASSPARTGGTDTQYF. The DNA for the CDR3 is TGTGCCAGCAGCCCAGCCCGGACAGGGGGAACAGATACGCAGTATTTT.

The chain couples TRBV28 to TRBJ2-4; D might be TRBD1 or TRBD2, each matching 6 bases. The length of the CDR3 is 14 residues. Germline values: CDR1 MDHEN, CDR2 SYDVKM. The ends were cut back, 5 bases at V and 5 bases at J, with 13 bases in the middle. Here the CDR3 DNA reads TGTGCCAGCAGTCCCAGGGGAGGCGAAAACATTCAGTACTTC. It translates to CASSPRGGENIQYF.

There are a few counts of this clone. This chain connects TRBV10-3 to TRBJ2-7; a possible D gene is TRBD2 (6 bases). This CDR3 contains 15 residues. Germline lookup yields CDR1 ENHRY and CDR2 SYGVKD. Trimming pared 8 bases from V and 1 base from J, leaving 18 bases between. CDR3 region: CAISGGDSGSYEQYF. CDR3 bases: TGTGCCATCTCCGGCGGGGACTCCGGGTCCTACGAGCAGTACTTC.

This chain uses TRBV7-3 with TRBJ1-1, with D perhaps matching TRBD1 (6 bases). The germline gives CDR1 SGHTA, CDR2 FQGTGA. This CDR3 is 14 amino acids long. V was cut by 8 bases and J by 3 bases, with 16 bases left in between. The DNA for the CDR3 is TGTGCCAGCTTAACGGGGGCGGTGTACACTGAAGCTTTCTTT. Its protein is CASLTGAVYTEAFF.

This clone was counted many times. The chain has TRBV6-1 and TRBJ2-6; 7 bases are shared with TRBD1. Germline V gene data show CDR1 as MNHNS and CDR2 as SASEGT. The CDR3 covers 18 residues. The V and J ends lost 4 bases and 0 bases, in that order; junction bases with no gene match: 9. DNA for the CDR3: TGTGCCAGCAGTGCCAAGGGGGCTTCAGTCTCTGGGGCCAACGTCCTGACTTTC. This translates into CASSAKGASVSGANVLTF.

The chain couples TRBV19 to TRBJ2-7; D may match TRBD1 or TRBD2 (5 bases each). Germline CDR1 and CDR2: LNHDA and SQIVND (reference sequence). CDR3 size: 14 residues. V was pared by 2 bases and J by 5 bases, with 13 bases between. The CDR3 coding sequence is TGTGCCAGTAGTATACGGGACCCCCCTGACGAGCAGTACTTC. Translated, it gives CASSIRDPPDEQYF.

This clone has just a few counts. The chain combines TRBV7-6 with TRBJ1-4; possibly TRBD1 for D (5 bases). V was pared by 2 bases and J by 5 bases, with 9 bases between. The CDR3 extends over 14 amino acids. CDR1 and CDR2 (germline): SGHVS, FNYEAQ. The CDR3 region has the DNA TGTGCCAGCAGCTTATTGGCAGGGAATGAAAAACTGTTTTTT. Protein product: CASSLLAGNEKLFF.